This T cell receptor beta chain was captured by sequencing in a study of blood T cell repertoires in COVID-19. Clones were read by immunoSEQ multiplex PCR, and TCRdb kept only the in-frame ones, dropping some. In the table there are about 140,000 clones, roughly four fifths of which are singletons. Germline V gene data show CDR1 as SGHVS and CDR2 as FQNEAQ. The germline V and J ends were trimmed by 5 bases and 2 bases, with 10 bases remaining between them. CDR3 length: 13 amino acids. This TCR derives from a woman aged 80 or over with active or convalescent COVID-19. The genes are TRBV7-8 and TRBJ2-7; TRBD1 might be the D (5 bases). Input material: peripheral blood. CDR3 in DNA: TGTGCCAGCAGCCCCGGACATACCTACGAGCAGTACTTC. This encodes CASSPGHTYEQYF.